This TCR beta chain stems from a study of Tregs in tolerant kidney transplant recipients. Study-wide points: Biological reproducibility was not directly addressed in this study. Nucleotide sequences could not be compared across some patients' samples due to primer changes.

Between the trimmed V and J ends, which lost 2 bases and 7 bases, there was a span of 5 bases. Germline CDR1 reads ENHRY; CDR2 reads SYGVKD. This CDR3 contains 11 residues. In its sample, this clone was seen a few times. Its antigen is currently unknown. Assay: immunoSEQ multiplex PCR; the TCRdb copy retains only in-frame clones and omits some. The repertoire includes over 70,000 clones, 91% of them detected once, and around 1.5% sits in the top ten. Mixed chimerism was transient after nonmyeloablative marrow transplants from related graft donors. Specimen: CD4+ T cells from blood (PBMCs), collected 24 months after the transplant. The clonotype comes from a human patient who received a combined kidney and bone marrow transplant. Among the T cells, some may be from the graft donor. The rearrangement uses TRBV10-3 and TRBJ1-2; D ambiguous. CDR3 loop: CAISEGSGYTF. The CDR3 DNA sequence: TGTGCCATCAGTGAGGGGAGTGGCTACACCTTC.